The sequence of this TCR beta chain was determined in a study of T cell responses to AZD1222 COVID-19 vaccine. The V end lost 7 bases, the J end lost 1 base, and 11 bases lay between the germline ends. Looked up from germline, CDR1 is SGHRS and CDR2 is YFSETQ. This CDR3 is 13 amino acids long. Clones were read by immunoSEQ multiplex PCR, and TCRdb kept only the in-frame ones, dropping some. The data hold over 85,000 clones, with 80% to 95% observed a single time. Points on this clone: What it binds is not known.

Findings and caveats of the study: There were vaccine-associated CD4 TCRs across spike, dominant at 160-218 and 743-854. Nearly half of the spike-specific TCRs reportedly recognize variant regions that carry no mutations. Mostly white British, mostly female donors; authors suggested clonal diversity may be underestimated.

The sequence derives from an adult who received the AZD1222 COVID-19 vaccine. The V and J genes are TRBV5-1 and TRBJ1-1; possible D gene TRBD1, 6 bases. The input for sequencing was peripheral blood, taken 28 days after the second AZD1222 dose. CDR3 DNA: TGCGCCAGCGGCACAGGGAGGAACACTGAAGCTTTCTTT. This codes for CASGTGRNTEAFF. The full variable domain, its missing parts supplied by reference TRBV5-1 and TRBJ1-1, is KAGVTQTPRYLIKTRGQQVTLSCSPISGHRSVSWYQQTPGQGLQFLFEYFSETQRNKGNFPGRFSGRQFSNSRSEMNVSTLELGDSALYLCASGTGRNTEAFFGQGTRLTVV.